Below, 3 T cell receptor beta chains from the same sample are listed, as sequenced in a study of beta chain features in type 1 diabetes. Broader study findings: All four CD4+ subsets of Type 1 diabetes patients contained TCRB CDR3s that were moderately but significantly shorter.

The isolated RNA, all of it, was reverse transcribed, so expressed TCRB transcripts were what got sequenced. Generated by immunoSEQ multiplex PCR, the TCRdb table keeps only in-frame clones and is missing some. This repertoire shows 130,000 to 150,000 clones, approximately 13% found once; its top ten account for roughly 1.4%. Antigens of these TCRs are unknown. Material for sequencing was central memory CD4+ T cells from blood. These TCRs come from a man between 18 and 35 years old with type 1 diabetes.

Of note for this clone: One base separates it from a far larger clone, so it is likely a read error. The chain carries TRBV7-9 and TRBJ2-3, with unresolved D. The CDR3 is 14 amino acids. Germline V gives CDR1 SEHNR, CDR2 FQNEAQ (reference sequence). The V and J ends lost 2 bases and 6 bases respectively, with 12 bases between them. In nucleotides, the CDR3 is TGTGCCAGCAGCTTACCCTACATGGGGGATACGCAGTATTTT. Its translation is CASSLPYMGDTQYF.

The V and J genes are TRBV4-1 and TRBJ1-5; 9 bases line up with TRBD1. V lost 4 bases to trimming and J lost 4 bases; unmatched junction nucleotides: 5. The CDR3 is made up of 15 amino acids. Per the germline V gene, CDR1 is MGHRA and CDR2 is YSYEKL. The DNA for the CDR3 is TGCGCCAGCAGCCCCCGGGACAGGGAAAATCAGCCCCAGCATTTT. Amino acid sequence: CASSPRDRENQPQHF.

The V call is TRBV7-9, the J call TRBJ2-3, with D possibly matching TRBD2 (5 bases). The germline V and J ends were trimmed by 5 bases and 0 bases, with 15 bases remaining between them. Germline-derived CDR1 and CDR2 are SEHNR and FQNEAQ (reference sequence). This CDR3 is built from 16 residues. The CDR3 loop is CASSPGGGSSTDTQYF. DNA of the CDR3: TGTGCCAGCAGCCCCGGTGGAGGCAGTAGCACAGATACGCAGTATTTT.